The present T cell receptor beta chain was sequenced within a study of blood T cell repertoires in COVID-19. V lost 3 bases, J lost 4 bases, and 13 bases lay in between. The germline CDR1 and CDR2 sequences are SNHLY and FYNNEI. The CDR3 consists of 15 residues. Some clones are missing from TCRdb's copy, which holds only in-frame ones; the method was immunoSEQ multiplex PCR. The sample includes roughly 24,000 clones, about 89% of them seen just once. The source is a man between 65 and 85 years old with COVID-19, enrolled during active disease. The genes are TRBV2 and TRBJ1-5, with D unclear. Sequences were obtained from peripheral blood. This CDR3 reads CASSDLQEANQPQHF. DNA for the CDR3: TGTGCCAGCAGTGATCTTCAGGAGGCGAATCAGCCCCAGCATTTT.